The following is a TCR beta chain sequence with its context. CDR1 is SGDLS and CDR2 is YYNGEE in the germline V gene. Losses at the gene ends were 7 bases for V and 1 base for J; bases not matched to a gene: 1. The CDR3 runs 12 residues. TCRdb's copy holds only in-frame clones and misses some; the assay was immunoSEQ multiplex PCR. The sample contains around 100,000 clones, about 80% of which appear only once. The data were obtained in a study of blood T cell repertoires in COVID-19. The source material was peripheral blood. This sequence was found in a human donor in a cohort sampled during active COVID-19. The genes are TRBV9 and TRBJ1-1, with 7 bases identical to TRBD1. CDR3 region: CASGDRNTEAFF. CDR3 DNA: TGTGCCAGCGGGGACAGGAACACTGAAGCTTTCTTT.